What follows are 22 T cell receptor beta chains derived from one specimen sequenced in a study of Ad26.COV2.S vaccination and SARS-CoV-2 variants. The treatment is: about 20 received Ad26.COV2.S at low or high dose, single or two shots; about five received placebo; per-sample allocation not given. At day 63 after the first vaccine or placebo injection, samples were drawn. TCRdb's copy holds only in-frame clones and misses some; the assay was immunoSEQ multiplex PCR. Of around 300,000 clones in the sample, roughly 88% are singletons; the top ten hold approximately 5.8%. The sequencing here drew on peripheral blood, taken in a trial of Ad26.COV2.S vaccine versus placebo. These receptors came from a person aged 18 to 65 who received the Ad26.COV2.S COVID-19 vaccine or a placebo.

The chain couples TRBV6-2 or TRBV6-3 to TRBJ2-7; 11 nucleotides align to TRBD1. This CDR3 contains 16 residues. Germline lookup yields CDR1 MNHEY and CDR2 SVGEGT. The trim removed 0 bases at V and 5 bases at J, leaving 6 bases unmatched. The CDR3 spells CASSYSGTGGIDEQYV. As DNA, the CDR3 is TGTGCCAGCAGTTACTCCGGGACAGGGGGGATTGACGAGCAGTACGTC.

V and J are TRBV19 and TRBJ1-2; possible D gene TRBD1, 6 bases. Germline CDR1 and CDR2: LNHDA and SQIVND (reference sequence). The CDR3 is 14 amino acids. Trimming stripped 5 bases from V and 1 base from J, with 11 bases between. CDR3 DNA sequence: TGTGCCAGTAGTTTACAGGGACTTAACTATGGCTACACCTTC. Its translation: CASSLQGLNYGYTF. Filled out from reference TRBV19 and TRBJ1-2, the complete variable domain reads DGGITQSPKYLFRKEGQNVTLSCEQNLNHDAMYWYRQDPGQGLRLIYYSQIVNDFQKGDIAEGYSVSREKKESFPLTVTSAQKNPTAFYLCASSLQGLNYGYTFGSGTRLTVV.

The rearrangement links TRBV6-5 to TRBJ2-7; TRBD1 aligns across 9 bases. Germline V gives CDR1 MNHEY, CDR2 SVGAGI. This CDR3 has 13 amino acids. Trimming at V came to 5 bases and at J to 3 bases, leaving 2 bases not matched to a gene. As DNA, the CDR3 is TGTGCCAGCAGTCGGGACAGGGTCTACGAGCAGTACTTC. This encodes CASSRDRVYEQYF.

CDR3 sequence (DNA): TGCGCCAGCAGCGTCGGGGGGCCTACTGAAGAGGCTTTCTTT. Translating it yields CASSVGGPTEEAFF. The chain links TRBV4-3 to TRBJ1-1, with D possibly TRBD1 on 6 matching bases. Trimming cost V 5 bases and J 11 bases, with 21 bases left between them. The CDR3 runs to 14 residues. Germline V CDR1 and CDR2: LGHNA, YSLEER.

The chain recombines TRBV19 with TRBJ1-1, with TRBD1 matching 8 bases. The CDR3 length is 14 residues. With 7 bases clipped from V and 5 bases from J, the junction kept 9 bases outside the gene matches. Germline loops: CDR1 LNHDA, CDR2 SQIVND (reference sequence). The CDR3, as DNA: TGTGCCAGTATAAGGGGACAGGCAGTAACTGAAGCTTTCTTT. It codes for CASIRGQAVTEAFF.

V gene TRBV28 combines with J gene TRBJ2-7; TRBD2 might be the D (6 bases). Germline V gives CDR1 MDHEN, CDR2 SYDVKM. V lost 2 bases and J 0 bases, leaving 8 bases between the germline ends. The CDR3 runs to 14 residues. The DNA for the CDR3 is TGTGCCAGCAGTTTAACTAGCCTCTCCTACGAGCAGTACGTC. Protein product: CASSLTSLSYEQYV.

V gene TRBV11-3 combines with J gene TRBJ1-2, with a possible D match to TRBD1 (5 bases). The CDR3 runs to 13 residues. Germline values: CDR1 SGHNT, CDR2 YENEEA. The ends were cut back, 5 bases at V and 4 bases at J, with 11 bases in the middle. CDR3 DNA: TGTGCCAGCAGCAAGCAAGACAGCTATGGCTACACCTTC. Protein: CASSKQDSYGYTF.

The rearrangement uses TRBV29-1 and TRBJ1-1, with D uncertain. The ends were cut back, 5 bases at V and 7 bases at J, with 11 bases in the middle. This CDR3 contains 11 residues. Germline V lookup: CDR1 SQVTM, CDR2 ANQGSEA. The CDR3 coding sequence is TGCAGCGTTCCGGGATCACATGAAGCTTTCTTT. Its translation: CSVPGSHEAFF. Combining the CDR3 with reference TRBV29-1 and TRBJ1-1 gives the whole variable domain SAVISQKPSRDICQRGTSLTIQCQVDSQVTMMFWYRQQPGQSLTLIATANQGSEATYESGFVIDKFPISRPNLTFSTLTVSNMSPEDSSIYLCSVPGSHEAFFGQGTRLTVV.

The V gene is TRBV7-2, the J gene TRBJ2-3; D not resolved. V dropped 3 bases and J dropped 2 bases, with 9 bases sitting between them. Germline V gene data show CDR1 as SGHTA and CDR2 as FQGNSA. CDR3 size: 14 residues. The CDR3 region is CASSFRAVTDTQYF. CDR3 nucleotides: TGTGCCAGCAGCTTCCGGGCAGTCACAGATACGCAGTATTTT.

J is TRBJ1-1 and V is TRBV5-1; perhaps TRBD1 as D (5 bases). V was cut by 7 bases and J by 5 bases, with 15 bases left in between. This CDR3 has 13 amino acids. Germline values: CDR1 SGHRS, CDR2 YFSETQ. The CDR3 region is CASRRGGETEAFF. CDR3 DNA: TGCGCCAGCCGAAGGGGAGGGGAGACTGAAGCTTTCTTT.

CDR3: CASSYSRVAGAKLFF. The DNA for the CDR3 is TGTGCCAGCAGTTACTCCCGGGTAGCGGGGGCCAAGCTGTTTTTT. V and J are TRBV6-2 or TRBV6-3 and TRBJ2-2, with 9 nucleotides matching TRBD2. The junction had 8 bases not matched to a gene; V was cut back by 0 bases and J by 12 bases. CDR1 is MNHEY, CDR2 SVGEGT, per germline. The CDR3 totals 15 residues.

The chain has TRBV25-1 and TRBJ2-5; unclear D gene. Germline V gene data show CDR1 as MGHDK and CDR2 as SYGVNS. V was pared by 9 bases and J by 5 bases, with 10 bases between. There are 11 residues in the CDR3. Here the CDR3 reads CASMVGETQYF. The CDR3 DNA sequence: TGTGCCAGTATGGTGGGGGAGACCCAGTACTTC.

The chain joins TRBV29-1 to TRBJ2-7, with 9 bases aligning to TRBD1. V shed 0 bases, J shed 4 bases, and the junction held 13 bases outside the gene matches. This CDR3 has 17 amino acids. Per the germline V gene, CDR1 is SQVTM and CDR2 is ANQGSEA. CDR3 sequence reads: CSVEDHMTGGFRYEQYF. The CDR3 DNA is TGCAGCGTTGAAGATCATATGACAGGGGGTTTTCGTTACGAGCAGTACTTC.

In this sample, this clone turned up once. J is TRBJ2-7 and V is TRBV20-1; D is possibly TRBD1 (5 bases). There are 13 residues in the CDR3. The germline V and J ends were trimmed by 3 bases and 0 bases, with 9 bases remaining between them. The germline V gene encodes CDR1 DFQATT and CDR2 SNEGSKA (reference sequence). CDR3 sequence: CSASPGLSYEQYF. In nucleotides, the CDR3 is TGCAGTGCTAGTCCAGGGCTCTCCTACGAGCAGTACTTC.

The V call is TRBV19, the J call TRBJ2-7; no definite D call. The ends were cut back, 6 bases at V and 2 bases at J, with 17 bases in the middle. Germline V gene sequence: CDR1 LNHDA, CDR2 SQIVND (reference sequence). The CDR3 contains 15 residues. For the CDR3, the DNA is TGTGCCAGTAGCCCCTATCTCGGGCCCACCTACGAGCAGTACTTC. It specifies CASSPYLGPTYEQYF.

This clone was observed a few times. The chain recombines TRBV7-2 with TRBJ1-6; D perhaps matches TRBD1 (5 bases). Germline V lookup: CDR1 SGHTA, CDR2 FQGNSA. The CDR3 length is 16 residues. V was trimmed by 3 bases and J by 7 bases, leaving 16 bases between them. The DNA of the CDR3 is TGTGCCAGCAGCTTGTCACAAGGGGTACGAAATTCACCCCTCCACTTT. This translates into CASSLSQGVRNSPLHF.

The chain links TRBV2 to TRBJ1-3; D is possibly TRBD1 (5 bases). V was shortened by 6 bases and J by 2 bases, with 11 bases between the two germline ends. The CDR3 length is 14 residues. Germline CDR1 is SNHLY and CDR2 is FYNNEI. The CDR3 DNA sequence: TGTGCCAGCAGCTTCGAAGGGGCTGGAAACACCATATATTTT. It codes for CASSFEGAGNTIYF.

The chain has TRBV12-3 or TRBV12-4 and TRBJ1-5; D uncertain. CDR3 length: 11 residues. Trimming removed 6 bases from V and 9 bases from J, with 9 bases in between. The CDR3 DNA follows: TGTGCCAGCAGGCTGGCGGGGCCCCAGCATTTT. Translating gives CASRLAGPQHF.

The chain recombines TRBV12-3 or TRBV12-4 with TRBJ1-1; tentative D call: TRBD1 (6 bases). This CDR3 is built from 12 residues. V was trimmed by 5 bases and J by 7 bases, leaving 11 bases between them. Here the CDR3 DNA reads TGTGCCAGCAGTCCGGGGGGCAATGAAGCTTTCTTT. This gives the protein CASSPGGNEAFF.

This chain links TRBV21-1 with TRBJ2-1; TRBD2, the table's D call, was not compared with the DNA. TRBV21-1 is marked as a pseudogene. There are 19 residues in the CDR3. DNA for the CDR3: TGTGCCAGCAGCAAAGGGCGCTTGAGTTGCGAGGGAGAGCGAGATGAGCAGTTCTTC. Encoded protein: CASSKGRLSCEGERDEQFF.

The chain carries TRBV14 and TRBJ2-2, with D perhaps matching TRBD1 (5 bases). The CDR3 is made up of 15 amino acids. V was trimmed by 4 bases and J by 7 bases, leaving 16 bases between them. Germline loops: CDR1 SGHDN, CDR2 FVKESK. The CDR3 region is CASSRVTGMIGELFF. CDR3 sequence (DNA): TGTGCCAGCAGCCGTGTAACAGGAATGATCGGGGAGCTGTTTTTT.

The chain carries TRBV4-1 and TRBJ2-1; weak D call: TRBD1 (5 bases). V was shortened by 1 base and J by 0 bases, with 7 bases between the two germline ends. This CDR3 has 15 amino acids. Germline CDR1 MGHRA, CDR2 YSYEKL. The CDR3, as DNA: TGCGCCAGCAGCCAAGGACAGAGCTCCTACAATGAGCAGTTCTTC. Translating gives CASSQGQSSYNEQFF.